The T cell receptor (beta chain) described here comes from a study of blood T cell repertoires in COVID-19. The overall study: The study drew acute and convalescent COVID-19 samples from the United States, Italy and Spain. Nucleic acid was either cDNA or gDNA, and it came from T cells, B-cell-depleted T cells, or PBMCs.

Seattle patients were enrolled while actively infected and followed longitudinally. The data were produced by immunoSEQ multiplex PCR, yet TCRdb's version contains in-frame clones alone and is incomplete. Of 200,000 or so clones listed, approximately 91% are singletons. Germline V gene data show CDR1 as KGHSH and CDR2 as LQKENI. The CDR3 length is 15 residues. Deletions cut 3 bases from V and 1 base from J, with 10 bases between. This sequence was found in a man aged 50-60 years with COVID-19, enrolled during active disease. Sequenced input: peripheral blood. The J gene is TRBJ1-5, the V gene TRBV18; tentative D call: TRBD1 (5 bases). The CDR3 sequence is CASSPGGLSNQPQHF. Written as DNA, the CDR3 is TGTGCCAGCTCACCGGGGGGACTGAGCAATCAGCCCCAGCATTTT.